This T cell receptor beta chain was observed in a study of blood T cell repertoires in COVID-19. The assay was immunoSEQ multiplex PCR, and TCRdb's table has in-frame clones only and misses some. The sample carries 84,000 or so clones, roughly 80% recorded once. Trimming at V came to 3 bases and at J to 2 bases, leaving 3 bases not matched to a gene. Germline V gives CDR1 LNHDA, CDR2 SQIVND (reference sequence). The length of the CDR3 is 17 residues. J is TRBJ2-3 and V is TRBV19, with 15 bases fitting TRBD2. The sample comprised peripheral blood. The sequence was obtained from a human donor in a cohort sampled during active COVID-19. The CDR3 region has the DNA TGTGCCAGTAGTATCCGGACTAGCGGGGGGGCCACAGATACGCAGTATTTT. Its protein is CASSIRTSGGATDTQYF.